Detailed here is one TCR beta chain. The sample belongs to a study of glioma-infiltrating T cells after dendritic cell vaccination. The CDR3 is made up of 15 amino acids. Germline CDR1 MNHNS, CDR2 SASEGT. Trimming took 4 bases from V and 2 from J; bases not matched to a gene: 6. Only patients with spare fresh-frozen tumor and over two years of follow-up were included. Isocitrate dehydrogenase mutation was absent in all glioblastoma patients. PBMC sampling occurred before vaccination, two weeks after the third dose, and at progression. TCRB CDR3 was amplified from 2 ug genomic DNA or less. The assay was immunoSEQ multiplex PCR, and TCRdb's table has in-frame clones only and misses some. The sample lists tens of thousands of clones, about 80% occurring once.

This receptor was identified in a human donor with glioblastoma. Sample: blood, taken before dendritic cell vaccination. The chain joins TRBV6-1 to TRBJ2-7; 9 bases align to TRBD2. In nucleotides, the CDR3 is TGTGCCAGCAGTGCACTTAGCGGGAGCCCCTACGAGCAGTACGTC. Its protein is CASSALSGSPYEQYV.